The rows below give T cell receptor beta chains drawn from one sample of a study of cytomegalovirus exposure and HLA in healthy donors. The repertoire was sequenced with immunoSEQ multiplex PCR; TCRdb's copy has only in-frame clones and lacks some. The sample has 170,000 or so clones, 80% to 85% seen once; the top ten hold around 2.4%. Sequenced sample: PBMCs. These receptors were taken from a woman under 40 in good health and CMV-seronegative. Both conserved end residues are part of each CDR3. Fields, in order: J gene, V gene, clone size, CDR3 length, D gene, CDR3 protein, CDR3 DNA. A D gene is named only where the DNA matches it firmly. Part of the rows lack a size; the others show once, few, many or a class for expanded clones.

TRBJ1-3 TRBV9 . 15 . CASSVVPGLGNTIYF TGTGCCAGCAGCGTAGTTCCAGGATTGGGAAACACCATATATTTT
TRBJ2-2 TRBV29-1 once 14 TRBD1 CSVLDRVGTGELFF TGCAGCGTATTGGACAGGGTAGGGACCGGGGAGCTGTTTTTT
TRBJ2-4 TRBV28 once 15 TRBD1 CASSLYPGGANIQYF TGTGCCAGCAGTTTGTACCCAGGGGGCGCAAACATTCAGTACTTC
TRBJ2-7 TRBV7-2 . 14 TRBD1 CASSSRDRVYEQYF TGTGCCAGCAGCTCGCGGGACAGGGTCTACGAGCAGTACTTC
TRBJ1-2 TRBV7-9 . 14 TRBD1 CASSLGTGEDGYTF TGTGCCAGCAGCTTAGGGACAGGGGAGGACGGCTACACCTTC
TRBJ2-4 TRBV5-6 . 13 . CASSFTGYYIQYF TGTGCCAGCAGCTTCACAGGGTATTACATTCAGTACTTC
TRBJ2-5 TRBV18 . 11 . CASSPQETQYF TGTGCCAGCTCTCCGCAAGAGACCCAGTACTTC
TRBJ1-1 TRBV18 few 16 . CASSPWGGRVNTEAFF TGTGCCAGCTCACCATGGGGGGGACGGGTGAACACTGAAGCTTTCTTT
TRBJ2-7 TRBV7-8 . 15 . CASSASRGRSYEQYF TGTGCCAGCAGCGCTAGCAGGGGTCGCTCCTACGAGCAGTACTTC
TRBJ2-3 TRBV10-1 . 14 TRBD1 CASSEASTGGQRYF TGCGCCAGCAGTGAGGCCTCCACAGGGGGCCAGCGGTATTTT
TRBJ2-7 TRBV7-2 . 14 TRBD1 CASSLGGQGYEQYF TGTGCCAGCAGCTTAGGGGGACAGGGATACGAGCAGTACTTC
TRBJ2-1 TRBV2 . 12 TRBD2 CASRAGLPEQFF TGTGCCAGCAGGGCGGGACTACCTGAGCAGTTCTTC
TRBJ1-4 TRBV6-5 . 16 . CASSYQPRPTNEKLFF TGTGCCAGCAGTTATCAGCCCAGGCCAACTAATGAAAAACTGTTTTTT
TRBJ2-5 TRBV6-5 . 15 TRBD2 CAAARSSGRQETQYF TGTGCCGCAGCAAGGTCTAGCGGCCGCCAAGAGACCCAGTACTTC
TRBJ2-1 TRBV6-6 . 16 TRBD2 CASSSLAGEGLNEQFF TGTGCCAGCAGTTCTCTAGCGGGGGAGGGACTCAATGAGCAGTTCTTC
TRBJ2-2 TRBV11-3 . 12 . CASSRDTGELFF TGTGCCAGCAGCCGAGACACCGGGGAGCTGTTTTTT
TRBJ2-2 TRBV6-6 few 16 . CASSYSMELFAGELFF TGTGCCAGCAGTTACTCGATGGAACTATTCGCCGGGGAGCTGTTTTTT
TRBJ2-1 TRBV6-5 . 15 TRBD1 CASSYSGTDYNEQFF TGTGCCAGCAGTTACTCCGGGACAGACTACAATGAGCAGTTCTTC
TRBJ2-1 TRBV28 . 15 . CASTRLTGSIYEQFF TGTGCCAGCACCCGCCTGACAGGTTCCATCTATGAGCAGTTCTTC
TRBJ2-5 TRBV11-2 . 17 TRBD1 CASSPLTTGQEQETQYF TGTGCCAGCAGCCCACTGACGACAGGGCAGGAACAAGAGACCCAGTACTTC
TRBJ2-1 TRBV7-2 . 11 . CASTGSNEQFF TGTGCCAGTACAGGGTCCAATGAGCAGTTCTTC
TRBJ1-5 TRBV28 . 14 TRBD1 CASRPGQGSRPQHF TGTGCCAGCAGACCGGGACAGGGTTCACGGCCCCAGCATTTT
TRBJ1-6 TRBV4-1 . 16 . CANSPDKVHYNSPLHF TGCGCCAACAGCCCCGACAAGGTTCACTATAATTCACCCCTCCACTTT
TRBJ2-3 TRBV5-1 . 15 . CASSLDGRWADTQYF TGCGCCAGCAGCTTGGATGGGAGGTGGGCAGATACGCAGTATTTT
TRBJ1-6 TRBV7-8 . 14 . CASSAGRSNSPLHF TGTGCCAGCAGCGCGGGACGGTCAAATTCACCCCTCCACTTT
TRBJ2-7 TRBV18 few 12 TRBD2 CASSPGGYEQYF TGTGCCAGCTCACCGGGGGGGTACGAGCAGTACTTC
TRBJ2-7 TRBV27 . 14 TRBD1 CASSLRGLLNEQYF TGTGCCAGCAGTTTGAGGGGGCTGTTAAACGAGCAGTACTTC
TRBJ2-1 TRBV2 . 11 . CASRAVGEQFF TGTGCCAGCAGGGCGGTCGGGGAGCAGTTCTTC
TRBJ2-3 TRBV7-9 few 10 TRBD2 CAAGEDTQYF TGTGCCGCGGGGGAGGATACGCAGTATTTT
TRBJ2-7 TRBV5-1 . 15 TRBD1 CASNSGTGDSYEQYF TGCGCCAGTAACTCGGGGACAGGAGATTCCTACGAGCAGTACTTC
TRBJ2-1 TRBV28 . 15 TRBD2 CASSTGTSGRGEQFF TGTGCCAGCAGCACCGGGACTAGCGGGAGGGGTGAGCAGTTCTTC
TRBJ2-3 TRBV18 . 14 . CASSPQTGADTQYF TGTGCCAGCTCACCACAGACAGGCGCAGATACGCAGTATTTT
TRBJ1-1 TRBV9 . 15 . CASSVGSKGWTEAFF TGTGCCAGCAGCGTAGGTAGCAAGGGGTGGACTGAAGCTTTCTTT
TRBJ2-5 TRBV7-2 . 11 . CASSLTGTQYF TGTGCCAGCAGCTTAACCGGGACCCAGTACTTC
TRBJ2-1 TRBV9 . 17 TRBD2 CASSANHGLAGSNEQFF TGTGCCAGCAGCGCGAATCACGGACTAGCGGGATCCAATGAGCAGTTCTTC